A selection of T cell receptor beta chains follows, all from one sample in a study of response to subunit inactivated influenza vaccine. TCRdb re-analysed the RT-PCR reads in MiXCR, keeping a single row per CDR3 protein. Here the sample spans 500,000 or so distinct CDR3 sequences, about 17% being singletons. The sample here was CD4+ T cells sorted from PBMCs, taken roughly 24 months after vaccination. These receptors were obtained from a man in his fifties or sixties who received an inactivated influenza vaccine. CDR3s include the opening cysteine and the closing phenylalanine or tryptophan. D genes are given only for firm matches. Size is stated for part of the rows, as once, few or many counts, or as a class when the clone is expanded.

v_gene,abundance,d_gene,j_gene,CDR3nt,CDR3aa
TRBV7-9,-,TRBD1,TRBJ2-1,TGTGCCAGCAGCTTATCGCGACAGGGGGTATCTGACCAGTTCTTC,CASSLSRQGVSDQFF
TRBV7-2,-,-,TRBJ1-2,TGTGCCAGCATCCCCGGCCCCGGGGGAAACTATGGCTACACCTTC,CASIPGPGGNYGYTF
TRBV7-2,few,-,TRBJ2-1,TGTGCCAGCAGCTTAAGAGGACTCCTCAGCTCCTACAATGAGCAGTTCTTC,CASSLRGLLSSYNEQFF
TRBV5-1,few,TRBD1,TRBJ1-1,TGCGCCAGCAGCTTGGCGGACAGGACTGAAGCTTTCTTT,CASSLADRTEAFF
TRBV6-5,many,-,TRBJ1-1,TGTGCCAGCAGTTACGAGGCAGCTAACACTGAAGCTTTCTTT,CASSYEAANTEAFF
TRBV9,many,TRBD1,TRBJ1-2,TGTGCCAGCAGCGAAGCTGCCGGGACAGGGAAACTTAGCTATGGCTACACCTTC,CASSEAAGTGKLSYGYTF
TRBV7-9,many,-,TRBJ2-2,TGTGCCAGCAGGCCTCCCCTCCGGCGGGACACCGGGGAGCTGTTTTTT,CASRPPLRRDTGELFF
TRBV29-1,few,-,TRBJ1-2,TGCAGCGCCTATGACACGGGGGGAACTACTAACTATGGCTACACCTTC,CSAYDTGGTTNYGYTF
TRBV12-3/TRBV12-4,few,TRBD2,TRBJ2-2,TGTGCCAGCAGCCTTTCTAGCGGGAAGACCGGGGAGCTGTTTTTT,CASSLSSGKTGELFF
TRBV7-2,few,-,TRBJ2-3,TGTGCCAGCACCTTAGGGGGGGGTACGCAGTATTTT,CASTLGGGTQYF
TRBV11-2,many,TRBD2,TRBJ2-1,TGTGCCAGCAGCTTAGACCCGACTAGCGGGGTCCCCTACAATGAGCAGTTCTTC,CASSLDPTSGVPYNEQFF
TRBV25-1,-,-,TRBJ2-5,TGTGCCAGCAGTGAAATCGAGGAGACCCAGTACTTC,CASSEIEETQYF
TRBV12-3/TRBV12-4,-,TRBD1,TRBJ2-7,TGTGCCAGCAGGACTGGCCCTGGGACAGGGGCCGCCTACGAGCAGTACTTC,CASRTGPGTGAAYEQYF
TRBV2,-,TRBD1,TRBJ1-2,TGTGCCAGCATCCGGGACAGTGCTCCTAACTATGGCTACACCTTC,CASIRDSAPNYGYTF
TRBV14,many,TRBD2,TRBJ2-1,TGTGCCAGCAGCCCCCTCCGGGAGGAAGACAATGAGCAGTTCTTC,CASSPLREEDNEQFF
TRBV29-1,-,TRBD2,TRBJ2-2,TGCAGCGTTGGTCTAGCGGGAGTTACCGGGGAGCTGTTTTTT,CSVGLAGVTGELFF
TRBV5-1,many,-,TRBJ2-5,TGCGCCAGCAAGCTTACGGCTACCCTACAAGAGACCCAGTACTTC,CASKLTATLQETQYF
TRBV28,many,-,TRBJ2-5,TGTGCCAGCAGTTTAGGAGGGGTCGTTTGGGAGACCCAGTACTTC,CASSLGGVVWETQYF
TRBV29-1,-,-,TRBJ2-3,TGCAGCGTTGAGAAGGGGGCGGGGACAGATACGCAGTATTTT,CSVEKGAGTDTQYF
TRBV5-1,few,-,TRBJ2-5,TGCGCCAGCAGCACGGGAATTGGGGAGACCCAGTACTTC,CASSTGIGETQYF
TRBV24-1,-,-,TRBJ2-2,TGTGCCACCCAGCGAGACACCGGGGAGCTGTTTTTT,CATQRDTGELFF
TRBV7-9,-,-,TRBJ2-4,TGTGCCAGCAGGGAATTATCCAGGGGTTTATCGGGAAACATTCAGTACTTC,CASRELSRGLSGNIQYF
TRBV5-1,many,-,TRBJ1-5,TGCGCCAGCAGCTTGCGTCCAGGGTCCAATCAGCCCCAGCATTTT,CASSLRPGSNQPQHF